This T cell receptor (beta chain) was found in a study of T cells in Graves' hyperthyroidism and ophthalmopathy. For this clonotype: A much larger clone is a single base away; this may be a read error. Likely a read error: the CDR3 ends without its conserved phenylalanine or tryptophan.

V was shortened by 4 bases and J by 3 bases, with 13 bases between the two germline ends. The CDR3 sequence is 14 residues long. CDR1 and CDR2 (germline): SGHRS, YFSETQ. RNA transcripts gave rise to amplified TCR beta CDR3 regions. A set of HTBI primers served as the primers for a first-round RT-PCR of the TCR CDR3. MiXCR, run by TCRdb on the multiplex PCR reads, gives a single entry per CDR3 protein. The table records approximately 870,000 distinct CDR3 sequences, roughly 40% of them present only once. The clonotype originates from a man aged 18 to 29 with Graves' hyperthyroidism. What was sequenced was blood. This chain joins TRBV5-1 and TRBJ1-1; TRBD1 might be the D (6 bases). The CDR3 reads CASSEQGGHTEAFL. Written as DNA, the CDR3 is TGCGCCAGCAGCGAACAGGGAGGACACACTGAAGCTTTCCTT.